One sample yielded the 3 T cell receptor beta chains listed below, sequenced in a study of beta chain features in type 1 diabetes. General study points: Across all four CD4+ subsets, people with type 1 diabetes showed modestly shorter TCRB CDR3s.

Expressed TCRB transcripts were sequenced because the isolated RNA had all been reverse transcribed beforehand. This table comes from immunoSEQ multiplex PCR, and its TCRdb copy is limited to in-frame clones, with some not included. The sample has more than 250,000 clones; roughly a quarter are singletons. These TCRs are of unknown antigen specificity. Material: naive CD4+ T cells from blood. Receptor source: a woman in her twenties or thirties with type 1 diabetes.

This clone has more than one count but fewer than ten. This chain joins TRBV9 and TRBJ2-5; D is undetermined. CDR1 is SGDLS, CDR2 YYNGEE, per germline. The ends were cut back, 0 bases at V and 0 bases at J, with 6 bases in the middle. The CDR3 runs 14 residues. The CDR3, as DNA: TGTGCCAGCAGCGTAGCTATGTACCAAGAGACCCAGTACTTC. Its translation is CASSVAMYQETQYF.

The CDR3 sequence: CASSPSSGANVLTF. CDR3 sequence (DNA): TGTGCCAGCTCACCGAGCTCTGGGGCCAACGTCCTGACTTTC. The V and J genes are TRBV18 and TRBJ2-6, with D unclear. Germline values: CDR1 KGHSH, CDR2 LQKENI. Deletions cut 3 bases from V and 0 bases from J, with 3 bases between. This CDR3 spans 14 amino acids.

The rearrangement joins TRBV6-1 to TRBJ1-2; no clear D. Germline V gene data show CDR1 as MNHNS and CDR2 as SASEGT. Deletions cut 5 bases from V and 8 bases from J, with 12 bases between. The CDR3 runs to 12 residues. The CDR3 spells CASSPMRRGYTF. DNA of the CDR3: TGTGCCAGCAGTCCCATGAGGAGGGGCTACACCTTC.